This entry lists 10 T cell receptor beta chains sequenced from one sample in a study of radiotherapy plus CTLA-4 blockade in lung cancer. This table comes from immunoSEQ multiplex PCR, and its TCRdb copy is limited to in-frame clones, with some not included. This sample carries about 45,000 clones, 55% to 80% of them seen once, and the ten largest clones take around a quarter. Sequenced material: peripheral blood, taken from a patient treated with radiotherapy plus ipilimumab. The origin of the receptors is a human donor with non-small cell lung cancer who had a partial response to radiotherapy plus ipilimumab.

The sample holds one count of this clone. The genes are TRBV30 and TRBJ2-1, with 9 bases lining up with TRBD2. The germline V gene has CDR1 GTSNPN and CDR2 SVGIG (reference sequence). The CDR3 contains 14 residues. Trimming cost V 4 bases and J 10 bases; bases outside gene matches: 11. CDR3 in DNA: TGTGCCTGGAAGATCGGGGGACTAGCTATGGAGCAGTTCTTC. This translates into CAWKIGGLAMEQFF.

The chain is built from TRBV5-1 and TRBJ2-3; 12 nucleotides agree with TRBD1. The J segment lost 3 bases and the V segment lost 4 bases, leaving 3 bases of the junction unmatched. The length of the CDR3 is 15 residues. Germline values: CDR1 SGHRS, CDR2 YFSETQ. The CDR3 protein is CASSLGQGATDTQYF. In nucleotides, the CDR3 is TGCGCCAGCAGCCTGGGACAGGGGGCTACAGATACGCAGTATTTT.

The sample holds one count of this clone. The chain carries TRBV4-2 and TRBJ2-3, with 14 bases identical to TRBD2. The CDR3 extends over 16 amino acids. CDR1 is LGHNA and CDR2 is YNFKEQ in the germline V gene. V lost 7 bases, J lost 5 bases, and 8 bases stayed unmatched. Here the CDR3 reads CASTPGLAGAKDTQYF. For the CDR3, the DNA is TGTGCCAGCACCCCGGGACTAGCGGGAGCAAAAGATACGCAGTATTTT.

The rearrangement joins TRBV4-2 to TRBJ1-2; TRBD1 matches 11 bases. The length of the CDR3 is 18 residues. CDR1 is LGHNA and CDR2 is YNFKEQ in the germline V gene. J was trimmed by 3 bases and V by 0 bases; bases with no gene match: 9. In DNA, the CDR3 is TGTGCCAGCAGCCAAGAGGGGACGGACAGGGGGCCCGACTATGGCTACACCTTC. It yields the protein CASSQEGTDRGPDYGYTF.

V is TRBV27 and J is TRBJ2-5; 8 bases agree with TRBD2. Germline-derived CDR1 and CDR2 are MNHEY and SMNVEV (reference sequence). The CDR3 totals 15 residues. V lost 4 bases to trimming and J lost 5 bases; unmatched junction nucleotides: 9. CDR3 DNA sequence: TGTGCCAGCAGTTCCCGGGGGGGGGCCTGGGAGACCCAGTACTTC. Translated, it gives CASSSRGGAWETQYF.

The rearrangement links TRBV6-1 to TRBJ1-4; D is perhaps TRBD1 (6 bases). V lost 1 base and J lost 9, with 21 bases in between. Germline CDR1 reads MNHNS; CDR2 reads SASEGT. The CDR3 covers 17 residues. The CDR3 DNA follows: TGTGCCAGCAGTGAAGGGGTTACAGGGCCCTTAATGAAAAAACTGTTTTTT. This codes for CASSEGVTGPLMKKLFF.

This chain links TRBV5-1 with TRBJ2-2; 8 positions match TRBD2. Trimming took 1 base from V and 3 from J; bases not matched to a gene: 5. The germline V gene encodes CDR1 SGHRS and CDR2 YFSETQ. CDR3 length: 16 amino acids. The CDR3 is CASSLKTSEDTGELFF. CDR3 nucleotides: TGCGCCAGCAGCTTGAAGACTAGCGAGGACACCGGGGAGCTGTTTTTT.

J is TRBJ1-6 and V is TRBV4-1, with D possibly TRBD1 on 6 matching bases. Germline lookup yields CDR1 MGHRA and CDR2 YSYEKL. With 4 bases removed from V and 8 bases from J, the gap between germline ends came to 18 bases. The CDR3 spans 16 residues. CDR3 region: CASSRPDSQLDSPLHF. DNA of the CDR3: TGCGCCAGCAGCCGCCCGGACAGCCAGCTCGATTCACCCCTCCACTTT.

CDR3 sequence reads: CASSSWEDTQYF. As DNA, the CDR3 is TGTGCCAGCAGCTCATGGGAGGATACGCAGTATTTT. The rearrangement uses TRBV11-3 and TRBJ2-3; D might be TRBD2 (5 bases). CDR3 length: 12 amino acids. V dropped 4 bases and J dropped 6 bases, with 8 bases sitting between them. Germline V CDR1 and CDR2: SGHNT, YENEEA.

This rearrangement joins TRBV5-4 to TRBJ2-2; 12 nucleotides align to TRBD2. The CDR3 runs 17 residues. Germline V gene sequence: CDR1 SGHNT, CDR2 YYREEE (reference sequence). The ends lost 4 bases at V and 3 bases at J; junction bases unmatched: 7. CDR3 in DNA: TGTGCCAGCAGCCTAGCGGGAGGGCCCGGGGACACCGGGGAGCTGTTTTTT. It translates to CASSLAGGPGDTGELFF.